This record concerns one TCR beta chain sequence. This clone was recorded only once. There is no known antigen for this receptor. There are no base qualities to consult, and no much larger clone falls within one base. The cohort was made up of 666 healthy bone marrow donors. Cohort members were all nominally healthy when sampled, although unrecorded immune exposures were likely present. The donor tested CMV seronegative, placing the donor among the 352 seronegative members of the cohort. Each donor provided a peripheral blood sample, and peripheral blood mononuclear cells were used for TCR beta sequencing. The Qiagen DNeasy Blood Extraction Kit was used to extract genomic DNA from the blood cell samples. Measured from the cysteine to the phenylalanine, the CDR3 is 16 residues long. The retained sequence is limited to the CDR3, 48 bases, with the frame set at the first base. The V and J ends are trimmed by 1 base and 2 bases, leaving 15 bases between them. CDR1 is given as SGHRS and CDR2 as YFSETQ, both from the germline V gene.

The method behind the library was the immunoSEQ multiplex PCR assay. For the multiplex PCR, a mixture combining 60 forward primers for TCR Vbeta segments and 13 reverse primers for TCR Jbeta segments was used. The CDR3 region of rearranged TCR beta genes was amplified from genomic DNA by a multiplex PCR assay. Amplified TCR beta libraries were sequenced as 87-base-pair reads on the Illumina HiSeq System. In the authors' own workflow: A later analysis counted about 80 million unique TCR beta chains across the roughly 700 repertoires, and around 9.9 million of these chains were shared by at least two donors. To remove PCR and sequencing errors, raw reads were error-corrected and collapsed into unique sequences using a nearest-neighbor algorithm that merged closely related sequences. V, D and J gene segments were assigned by aligning CDR3 sequences to IMGT reference sequences. Each retained sequence needed at least a six-nucleotide match to both a V gene segment and a J gene segment. Rearrangements were called productive when the CDR3 lacked stop codons and stayed in frame with V and J; all others were non-productive. CDR3 was defined by IMGT convention, running from the second conserved V-encoded cysteine to the conserved J-encoded phenylalanine. In an earlier analysis of 550 to 650 of the donors, sequences lacking an unambiguous match to a single V gene segment were excluded. An earlier analysis of approximately 590 of the donors called V segments functional above 56.7% productive rearrangements and segregating when the between-donor standard deviation exceeded 5%. A statistical classification framework was built to diagnose cytomegalovirus status from the catalog of TCR beta chain sequences. A later analysis assigned V and J genes by comparing TCR nucleotide sequences with IMGT/GENE-DB human TR gene sequences. A later analysis assigned CDR3 sequences and most-parsimonious VDJ recombination scenarios with the TCRdist pipeline. In a later analysis, each TCR beta chain was defined by its CDR3 amino acid sequence together with its V-gene family, and reads without a unique V-gene family were excluded. To address suspected cross-contamination and a sequencing artifact, a later analysis removed 450 to 700 highly shared, low-generation-probability nucleotide sequences. For each public chain, a later analysis derived a clonal expansion index from normalized ranks of inferred template counts within each repertoire. In a later analysis, generation probabilities were computed with a VDJ recombination model fitted to out-of-frame rearrangements, and the resulting probabilities were checked against IGoR. A later analysis scored TCR-TCR, TCR-HLA and TCR-CMV co-occurrence with hypergeometric tests, applying a repertoire-size bias correction to TCR pairs. A later analysis estimated false discovery rates by permuting HLA or CMV assignments 20 times. In a later analysis, co-occurring TCRs were grouped with DBSCAN, and TCRdist sequence similarity was added when clustering was performed within HLA-allele-positive subsets. Repertoires with fewer than 30,000 or more than 120,000 public chains were left out of co-occurrence clustering, as were about five repertoires with anomalous nucleotide sharing. Imported from immuneACCESS, the table was reduced by TCRdb to in-frame sequences with V and J called. These copies leave out some clones; in studies compared against another copy, an unresolved V gene accounts for under half, and the cause of the remainder is not known. The DNA was the basis for D and trimming; V, J and clone size are from that table. The sample contains 150,000 to 200,000 clones, approximately 80% of them found a single time. Clones ranked in the top ten supply around 1.7% of the sample.

This sample was taken from a study of cytomegalovirus exposure and HLA in healthy donors (dated by TCRdb to about 2017). As for the study more broadly: An earlier analysis of several hundred of the donors reported about 250 Gb of sequence data and some 120 million unique TCR beta sequences from 150 million to 200 million T cells. HLA typing included class I and class II loci at four-digit resolution. A later analysis re-examined previously published TCR beta repertoires from several hundred donors and added high-resolution HLA genotyping to investigate patterns of TCR occurrence. Genome-wide SNP genotypes for about 60% of the 666 donors were used in a later genetic analysis, which treated that subset as a discovery cohort. Among the roughly 400 genotyped donors, more than 70% belonged to the genetic ancestry cluster associated with self-reported Caucasian donors. High-throughput TCR immunosequencing, statistical association of individual TCRs with disease status, and machine learning were combined to predict cytomegalovirus infection status. Alongside the repertoire data, information on donor age, sex, ethnicity and CMV serostatus was compiled. Rather than using new phenotypic data, the later analysis identified candidate immune exposures from TCR beta sequences and from how often those sequences occurred across donors. The aim of the study was to test whether cataloging public T cell receptors could identify signatures of past pathogen exposure. Typing coverage varied by locus: about 620-640 donors for A, B, C, DRB1 and DQB1; roughly 520 for DQA1; 600 to 610 for DPA1; 450 to 480 for DPB1. Besides the first cohort of around 670 subjects, a separate validation cohort made up of roughly 120 different subjects was used. An earlier analysis of 500 to 650 of the donors applied high-throughput TCR beta sequencing to assess whether each TCR beta V gene segment acted as functional or pseudogenic. Every discovery cohort repertoire had been produced on one sequencing platform. Among some 400 genotyped donors of the cohort, an average of roughly 230,000 unique TCR beta nucleotide sequences was sequenced per donor, of which 15% to 20% were non-productive. About 330 gigabases of sequencing data and around 88 million unique TCR sequences made up an early release that covered approximately 700 HLA-typed donors. Five DR-DQ haplotypes were treated as single units for association and clustering because of strong linkage in the cohort. Using immunosequencing, the study profiled T cell repertoires from fewer than 700 subjects and related those repertoires to cytomegalovirus serostatus.

What the authors observed across the whole study: In vitro tests confirmed that three of the cytomegalovirus-associated TCR beta chains recognize cytomegalovirus antigens. The classifier was reported to diagnose cytomegalovirus status with high specificity and sensitivity in both the original and validation cohorts. Most TCR sequences were observed very rarely across donors, whereas some public TCRs were present in many individuals. A later analysis found that TCR association rates varied across HLA loci, with DRB1 alleles showing the most associated TCRs and HLA-C alleles the fewest. A later analysis found that HLA-associated TCR beta chains were more clonally expanded and had lower generation probabilities than equally common non-associated chains. In a later analysis, some 17,000 TCR beta sequences were associated with specific HLA alleles at a false discovery rate of 0.05. Immune exposure information for the cohort was limited to CMV serostatus. Linkage disequilibrium might explain the correlated functional status among segregating V segments, but an unknown experimental factor could not be ruled out. According to the authors, the approach could potentially be generalized to other disease states and immunological phenotypes. An earlier analysis of approximately 540 of the donors showed that most TCR beta V segments appeared in productive rearrangements either about 87% or about 30% of the time, which broadly matched IMGT annotations. A later analysis reported that several top co-occurrence clusters appeared linked to parvovirus B19, influenza, CMV and Epstein-Barr virus. Only TCR beta chains were sequenced in this cohort, and the absence of alpha or paired-chain data limited detectable features. Some IMGT-functional V segments, including TRBV6-2 and TRBV6-3, could not be told apart with the 87-base-pair reads, so those segments were excluded. A total of about 180 TCR beta chains were listed by the study as associated with cytomegalovirus. V-gene and J-gene trimming of TCR beta chains was associated with a missense DCLRE1C variant in a later genetic analysis, and the association was replicated in an independent cohort. A further reported finding was that TCR beta sequences accurately predicted the HLA-A and HLA-B alleles for most subjects in the first cohort. Presence/absence analyses assumed roughly uniform sequencing depth across donors, an assumption that may not hold. Because HLA typing was unavailable for some donors at each locus, only the typed subset was used in association tests. A cluster of highly shared sequence variants was judged likely to be a technical artifact of the sequencing pipeline. The earlier analysis of almost 600 of the donors excluded roughly 17 rarely observed V segments, including chromosome 9 orphons, because counts were too low. Assigning TCR associations to individual alleles was difficult when HLA alleles, especially DR and DQ, strongly co-occurred. A later genetic analysis reported fewer N-insertions in productive TCRs among donors in an Asian-associated ancestry cluster than the roughly 700-donor mean. According to a later analysis, most CMV-associated TCR beta chains appeared to be HLA-restricted, and the HLA associations seemed to be driven largely by CMV exposure.

Sequences were obtained from PBMCs. This TCR was sampled from a woman younger than 35 in good health and CMV-seronegative. The chain is assembled from TRBV5-1 and TRBJ1-2; TRBD1 is possibly the D segment (6 matching bases). The CDR3 region: CASSLNQGQRNYGYTF. Read as DNA, the sequence is TGCGCCAGCAGCTTGAATCAGGGGCAGCGGAACTATGGCTACACCTTC.